This T cell receptor beta chain stems from a study of shared clonotypes between healthy human individuals (dated by TCRdb to the early 2020s). Notes on the research overall: The cohort comprised two women and a few men aged 18 to 49 years. To increase sequencing depth and limit assay-specific biases, different laboratories used diverse techniques to prepare libraries and sequence TCR repertoires. To estimate repertoire size and how much clonotype sharing occurs between individuals, the study deeply sequenced the blood TCR repertoires of five healthy adults. Per donor, three plates each were used for CD4 naive and CD4 memory, two for CD8 naive, and one for CD8 memory. Leukapheresis yielded between about 0.85 and 9 billion PBMCs per donor. The paper's findings and limits, for the study overall: Across several donors, about 4.5% of naive CD4, approximately 4% of naive CD8, roughly 2.2% of memory CD4, and around 0.4% of memory CD8 clonotypes were shared. Compared with non-shared clonotypes, clonotypes shared by all four sorted-subset donors had higher generation probabilities. Pairwise subsampling indicated that sequencing depth was expected to affect the degree of clonotype sharing among donors. Because the study included a small number of donors, the genetic and exposure-history diversity represented was limited. Even with the large sequencing depth, rarefaction of the sorted-subset datasets indicated that sequencing was incomplete. Sampling was restricted to blood, and TCR repertoires in tissue are likely to differ from TCR repertoires in blood. Naive subsets generally had larger estimated clonotype richness than memory subsets did.

TCR CDR3 regions were amplified from genomic DNA by multiplex PCR using the deep immunoSEQ assay. Genomic DNA extracted from each cell subset was distributed evenly over all wells of several immunoSEQ 96-well plates, and each plate served as one replicate. For sorted subsets, each replicate PCR was loaded with about 0.2 ug genomic DNA, equivalent to 25,000 to 30,000 T cell genomes. Purified libraries were measured with a Qubit 3.0 fluorometer, size-checked on a Bioanalyzer 2100, and measured again with the KAPA Library Quantification kit. A separate single-read 150-cycle Illumina NextSeq 550 flow cell was used to sequence each immunoSEQ 96-well plate. On the study's bioinformatics: The immunoSEQ output contained only junctional sequences without quality scores, so filtering could not match that applied to full-length reads. To assign V/J genes and CDR3, sequences were annotated against IMGT germline references using PyIR, a Python wrapper for IgBLAST v1.9. Reads were removed for weak V/J assignments (E-value above 1e-6), missing CDR3, stop codons, out-of-frame junctions, or ambiguous translated residues. V3J clonotypes were defined by identical inferred V gene, J gene, and CDR3 amino acid sequence. The percentage overlap between two repertoires was calculated by dividing the number of shared unique clonotypes by the size of the smaller repertoire. Three approaches were used to assess repertoire richness: RTK rarefaction, the Chao1 estimator, and Recon v2.1 estimates of unobserved clonotypes. OLGA was used to compute generation probabilities for all TCRbeta clonotypes that the gDNA method yielded from a handful of donors. TCRdb's version of the immuneACCESS table is confined to in-frame rearrangements and falls short of the full clone set. An unresolved V gene accounts for under half of the shortfall where checked; the remainder is of unknown origin. The DNA was the basis for D and trimming; V, J and clone size are from that table. Recorded for this sample are approximately 2,000,000 clones; approximately 90% of them occurred a single time. The ten largest clones capture approximately 0.39% of the sample.

Donors were healthy HIV-negative adults with no recently reported acute infections or vaccinations. All donors were Caucasian adults living in Nashville, Tennessee, USA. Magnetic negative selection was used to enrich CD4+ T cells, after which naive cells were positively selected on CD45RA and the negative fraction became the memory subset. After blood collection by leukapheresis, PBMCs were isolated using Ficoll-Histopaque density gradient centrifugation and then cryopreserved in the vapor phase of liquid nitrogen. Analytical flow cytometry was used to check the purity and quantity of each magnetically sorted T cell population. Genomic DNA was isolated from every sorted fraction and measured by UV absorbance on a Nanodrop 2000c. V has 6 bases trimmed and J has 2 bases trimmed; junction bases matching no gene number 2. Taken from the germline V gene, the CDR1 and CDR2 loops are SNHLY and FYNNEI. From cysteine to phenylalanine, the CDR3 is 13 amino acids long. Solely the CDR3 DNA is kept, with 39 bases framed from the first base.

On this clone: The antigen this receptor binds is unknown. Nothing much larger sits one base from this clone, and base qualities are not available.

Sequenced material: naive CD4+ T cells from PBMCs. The cell subset or site label here, explained by the study, means: CD45RA+ positively selected. The V and J segments used are TRBV2 and TRBJ2-5; 8 bases in the junction line up with TRBD1. The sequence derives from a man between 18 and 29 years old in good health. Some clones in this sample may be carry-over from other donors' samples. The base sequence is TGTGCCAGCAGGGGACAGGAGCAAGAGACCCAGTACTTC. The resulting protein is CASRGQEQETQYF.